The 20 T cell receptor beta chains in this list originate from one sample, sequenced in a study of T cell repertoires in cytomegalovirus infection (dated by TCRdb to about 2019). TCRdb shows the sequencer as Illumina HiSeq 1500. The public reads were quality trimmed at Q25 with fastp and then assembled into clones with MiXCR by TCRdb, keeping productive beta chains. Identical CDR3 proteins give one entry, which carries the most common genes and DNA. The sample has 360,000 or so distinct CDR3 sequences on record, around a third of them singletons. Approximately 12% of the sample is taken by the ten largest. Their cognate antigens are unknown. In light of the paper, this sample's treatment or condition label describes: in vitro stimulation with specific CMV peptide epitopes to enrich CMV-specific T cells. Source: cultured PBMCs, taken from culture after CMV antigen stimulation. The receptors stem from a human donor in good health (CMV status not recorded). Some clones in this sample may be carry-over from other donors' samples.

The chain recombines TRBV11-2 with TRBJ2-2; TRBD2 matches at 14 bases. J was trimmed by 3 bases and V by 3 bases; bases with no gene match: 3. The CDR3 totals 17 residues. From germline, CDR1 is SGHAT and CDR2 FQNNGV. The CDR3 sequence is CASSLGLAGVYTGELFF. DNA of the CDR3: TGTGCCAGCAGCTTGGGACTAGCGGGAGTATACACCGGGGAGCTGTTTTTT. The variable domain in full, completed from reference TRBV11-2 and TRBJ2-2, reads EAGVAQSPRYKIIEKRQSVAFWCNPISGHATLYWYQQILGQGPKLLIQFQNNGVVDDSQLPKDRFSAERLKGVDSTLKIQPAKLEDSAVYLCASSLGLAGVYTGELFFGEGSRLTVL.

V is TRBV4-1 and J is TRBJ1-2; 9 positions agree with TRBD1. The CDR3 covers 15 residues. Germline loops: CDR1 MGHRA, CDR2 YSYEKL. After removal of 1 base from V and 0 bases from J, the junction contained 0 bases not matched to a gene. The CDR3 bases are TGCGCCAGCAGCCAAGGGGACAGGGCTAACTATGGCTACACCTTC. The encoded protein is CASSQGDRANYGYTF.

The CDR3 is CASSFPRGDNEQFF. The CDR3 DNA is TGTGCCAGCAGCTTCCCCAGGGGGGACAATGAGCAGTTCTTC. V usage is TRBV7-6 and J usage is TRBJ2-1; D possibly corresponds to TRBD1 (7 bases). Per the germline V gene, CDR1 is SGHVS and CDR2 is FNYEAQ. Trimming took off 3 bases at V and 5 bases at J, with 11 bases between the two ends. The CDR3 is 14 residues long.

The sample holds a few counts of this clonotype. The chain is built from TRBV9 and TRBJ2-3; TRBD2 aligns across 12 bases. Germline assignment: CDR1 SGDLS and CDR2 YYNGEE. V dropped 4 bases and J dropped 6; count of bases not matched to a gene: 9. The CDR3 is made up of 16 amino acids. The CDR3 spells CASSLDLAGGADTQYF. In DNA, the CDR3 is TGTGCCAGCAGCCTAGACCTAGCGGGAGGGGCCGATACGCAGTATTTT.

This clonotype was counted a few times. This chain links TRBV11-2 with TRBJ1-1, with 7 bases matching TRBD1. CDR1 and CDR2 from the germline V gene are SGHAT and FQNNGV. The CDR3 has 14 residues. The ends lost 4 bases at V and 3 bases at J; junction bases unmatched: 5. DNA of the CDR3: TGTGCCAGCAGCTACAACAGGGGCTACACTGAAGCTTTCTTT. It yields the protein CASSYNRGYTEAFF.

This chain links TRBV2 with TRBJ1-5; no clear D gene. The ends were cut back, 3 bases at V and 11 bases at J, with 17 bases in the middle. CDR3 length: 14 amino acids. CDR1 and CDR2 from the germline V gene are SNHLY and FYNNEI. CDR3 residues: CASSESGQQRAQHF. The DNA for the CDR3 is TGTGCCAGCAGTGAGTCGGGTCAGCAAAGAGCCCAGCATTTT.

This clonotype was picked up many times. The genes are TRBV7-2 and TRBJ2-1; 8 bases fit TRBD1. The CDR3 consists of 16 residues. CDR1 and CDR2 (germline): SGHTA, FQGNSA. V shed 0 bases and J 7 bases; nucleotides not matched to a gene: 8. The CDR3 loop is CASSLAQARGLNEQFF. The CDR3 coding sequence is TGTGCCAGCAGCTTAGCGCAGGCCAGGGGGCTAAATGAGCAGTTCTTC.

This clonotype was picked up many times. The chain carries TRBV6-6 and TRBJ2-3; TRBD2 agrees at 10 bases. Germline CDR1 MNHNY, CDR2 SVGAGI (reference sequence). The CDR3 covers 16 residues. V shed 0 bases, J shed 0 bases, and the junction held 0 bases outside the gene matches. This CDR3 is CASSYSTSGSTDTQYF. Here the CDR3 DNA reads TGTGCCAGCAGTTACTCGACTAGCGGGAGCACAGATACGCAGTATTTT.

The chain is built from TRBV7-9 and TRBJ1-2; 10 nucleotides line up with TRBD1. Per the germline V gene, CDR1 is SEHNR and CDR2 is FQNEAQ (reference sequence). V dropped 2 bases and J dropped 3; count of bases not matched to a gene: 12. The CDR3 covers 18 residues. CDR3 sequence reads: CASSLQGTGATPYYGYTF. In DNA form, the CDR3 reads TGTGCCAGCAGCTTACAGGGGACAGGGGCGACCCCTTACTATGGCTACACCTTC.

The chain employs TRBV4-1 and TRBJ2-1; TRBD2 matches 13 bases. Germline CDR1 and CDR2: MGHRA and YSYEKL. This CDR3 is built from 14 residues. Trimming took 2 bases from V and 14 from J; bases not matched to a gene: 6. The CDR3 DNA sequence: TGCGCCAGCAGCCAACCGGGACTAGCGGGATTAAAGTTCTTC. Amino acids: CASSQPGLAGLKFF.

This chain uses TRBV7-2 with TRBJ2-5; 9 bases fit TRBD2. Per the germline V gene, CDR1 is SGHTA and CDR2 is FQGNSA. Unmatched junction bases numbered 10, after V lost 6 bases and J lost 5 bases. The CDR3 has 15 residues. This CDR3 is CASSRRRGGRETQYF. The DNA for the CDR3 is TGTGCCAGCAGTCGTAGGCGGGGGGGGAGGGAGACCCAGTACTTC.

This clonotype showed up just a few times. The gene calls are TRBV10-3 and TRBJ1-2, with D possibly being TRBD1 (6 bases). CDR1 is ENHRY, CDR2 SYGVKD, per germline. Trimming took off 3 bases at V and 7 bases at J, with 9 bases between the two ends. The CDR3 has 12 residues. CDR3 amino acids: CAISDHRAGYTF. CDR3 bases: TGTGCCATCAGTGATCACAGGGCTGGCTACACCTTC.

The chain couples TRBV12-3 or TRBV12-4 to TRBJ2-7; 7 positions agree with TRBD2. With 5 bases clipped from V and 0 bases from J, the junction kept 4 bases outside the gene matches. This CDR3 is 14 amino acids long. The CDR3 DNA reads as TGTGCCAGCAGTACTAGCGCCCGCTCCTACGAGCAGTACTTC. This codes for CASSTSARSYEQYF.

The J gene is TRBJ1-2, the V gene TRBV7-9; 7 nucleotides match TRBD1. Germline CDR1 reads SEHNR; CDR2 reads FQNEAQ (reference sequence). CDR3 length: 12 amino acids. J lost 8 bases, V lost 7 bases, and 7 bases had no gene match. The CDR3 nucleotides read TGTGCCAGCACTATGGGACAGCCGGGCTACACCTTC. Its translation: CASTMGQPGYTF.

This clonotype has a handful of counts. This rearrangement joins TRBV7-2 to TRBJ2-1, with D unresolved. Trimming took 2 bases from V and 5 from J, leaving 10 bases between them. Germline CDR1 is SGHTA and CDR2 is FQGNSA. This CDR3 has 14 amino acids. CDR3 DNA sequence: TGTGCCAGCAGCTTACTAGTAGGTAACAATGAGCAGTTCTTC. It encodes CASSLLVGNNEQFF.

The chain is built from TRBV28 and TRBJ2-7, with 11 bases identical to TRBD2. V was clipped by 2 bases and J by 2 bases; unmatched bases: 5. The germline CDR1 and CDR2 sequences are MDHEN and SYDVKM. The length of the CDR3 is 16 residues. The CDR3 sequence is CASSLGTSGVPYEQYF. The DNA for the CDR3 is TGTGCCAGCAGTTTAGGGACTAGCGGAGTCCCCTACGAGCAGTACTTC.

This chain links TRBV28 with TRBJ2-7; 9 bases align to TRBD2. The CDR3 consists of 18 residues. With V trimmed by 5 bases and J by 2 bases, 16 bases remained unmatched. Germline V gene data show CDR1 as MDHEN and CDR2 as SYDVKM. The chain's CDR3 is CASSRSDFSGGPPYEQYF. CDR3 sequence (DNA): TGTGCCAGCAGTCGTTCAGACTTTAGCGGGGGTCCCCCCTACGAGCAGTACTTC.

V and J are TRBV28 and TRBJ2-1; D gene unclear. This CDR3 comprises 11 residues. The germline CDR1 and CDR2 sequences are MDHEN and SYDVKM. The V end was cut by 5 bases, the J end by 6 bases, with 5 bases between. The CDR3 sequence is CASSRPNEQFF. CDR3 DNA sequence: TGTGCCAGCAGTCGCCCCAATGAGCAGTTCTTC.

This clonotype was observed a few times. The chain links TRBV24-1 to TRBJ1-2, with 9 positions matching TRBD1. The ends lost 2 bases at V and 5 bases at J; junction bases unmatched: 5. CDR1 KGHDR and CDR2 SFDVKD come from the germline V gene. There are 15 residues in the CDR3. CDR3 in amino acids: CATSDSGTGRYGYTF. The DNA of the CDR3 is TGTGCCACCAGTGATTCCGGGACAGGGAGGTATGGCTACACCTTC.

V usage is TRBV12-3 or TRBV12-4 and J usage is TRBJ2-1; D tentatively fits TRBD1 or TRBD2 (5 bases each). The CDR3 is 16 amino acids. Trimming cost V 3 bases and J 5 bases, with 17 bases left between them. CDR3 residues: CASSFNPGTKHNEQFF. CDR3 coding DNA: TGTGCCAGCAGTTTTAATCCCGGGACCAAGCACAATGAGCAGTTCTTC.